The 22 T cell receptor beta chains below all came from one sample that was sequenced in a study of cytomegalovirus exposure and HLA in healthy donors. Sequencing was performed with immunoSEQ multiplex PCR; in TCRdb, only in-frame clones are kept and a portion is missing. In the table there are tens of thousands of clones, 88% of which are singletons. The sequencing input was PBMCs. The receptors shown here come from a young woman in good health and CMV-seronegative.

The rearrangement joins TRBV30 to TRBJ1-1, with 7 bases aligning to TRBD1. The ends lost 1 base at V and 4 bases at J; junction bases unmatched: 9. Germline-derived CDR1 and CDR2 are GTSNPN and SVGIG (reference sequence). The CDR3 contains 15 residues. As DNA, the CDR3 is TGTGCCTGGAGTGCCGGGACAGCGCCTACCACTGAAGCTTTCTTT. Residues: CAWSAGTAPTTEAFF.

The genes are TRBV4-1 and TRBJ2-7; weak D call: TRBD2 (6 bases). There are 14 residues in the CDR3. Germline CDR1 MGHRA, CDR2 YSYEKL. V lost 1 base and J 7 bases, leaving 14 bases between the germline ends. The CDR3 DNA is TGCGCCAGCAGCCAAGGGGGACTTCTCTGGGAGCAGTACTTC. Protein: CASSQGGLLWEQYF.

The rearrangement links TRBV18 to TRBJ2-5; 9 bases are shared with TRBD1. The CDR3 is 14 amino acids. Germline CDR1 and CDR2: KGHSH and LQKENI. V lost 6 bases to trimming and J lost 1 base; unmatched junction nucleotides: 3. The CDR3 protein is CASSRTGVQETQYF. The CDR3 nucleotides read TGTGCCAGCTCGCGGACAGGGGTCCAAGAGACCCAGTACTTC.

This rearrangement joins TRBV15 to TRBJ1-5, with D perhaps matching TRBD1 (5 bases). The ends were cut back, 1 base at V and 5 bases at J, with 12 bases in the middle. Germline lookup yields CDR1 LNHNV and CDR2 YYDKDF (reference sequence). The CDR3 has 15 residues. For the CDR3, the DNA is TGTGCCACCAGCAGAGGACAGAGAGATTATCAGCCCCAGCATTTT. Residues: CATSRGQRDYQPQHF. Combining the CDR3 with reference TRBV15 and TRBJ1-5 gives the whole variable domain DAMVIQNPRYQVTQFGKPVTLSCSQTLNHNVMYWYQQKSSQAPKLLFHYYDKDFNNEADTPDNFQSRRPNTSFCFLDIRSPGLGDTAMYLCATSRGQRDYQPQHFGDGTRLSIL.

V is TRBV9 and J is TRBJ2-3, with D maybe TRBD1 (6 bases). CDR3 length: 15 residues. Trimming took 4 bases from V and 3 from J, leaving 15 bases between them. Looked up from germline, CDR1 is SGDLS and CDR2 is YYNGEE. The CDR3 is CASSSQTGRTDTQYF. As DNA, the CDR3 is TGTGCCAGCAGCTCTCAAACAGGGCGGACAGATACGCAGTATTTT.

V gene TRBV5-1 combines with J gene TRBJ2-1; 12 nucleotides agree with TRBD2. Trimming at V came to 2 bases and at J to 6 bases, leaving 3 bases not matched to a gene. Germline V gene lookup returns CDR1 SGHRS and CDR2 YFSETQ. The CDR3 runs to 15 residues. CDR3 residues: CASSFGTSGFNEQFF. The CDR3 DNA sequence: TGCGCCAGCAGCTTCGGGACTAGCGGGTTCAATGAGCAGTTCTTC.

The chain joins TRBV28 to TRBJ2-7, with 7 bases aligning to TRBD1. The germline V gene has CDR1 MDHEN and CDR2 SYDVKM. The CDR3 length is 14 residues. Trimming took 8 bases from V and 2 from J; bases not matched to a gene: 9. CDR3 sequence reads: CASCDRDRTYEQYF. The CDR3, as DNA: TGTGCCAGCTGCGACCGGGACAGAACCTACGAGCAGTACTTC.

Only one count was recorded for this clone. This chain links TRBV7-9 with TRBJ2-1; 10 bases fit TRBD1. Trimming removed 5 bases from V and 8 bases from J; junction bases left unmatched: 9. CDR3 length: 15 amino acids. Germline-derived CDR1 and CDR2 are SEHNR and FQNEAQ (reference sequence). In nucleotides, the CDR3 is TGTGCCAGCAGCGCGGGACAGGGGATCGGGGATGAGCAGTTCTTC. It is translated as CASSAGQGIGDEQFF.

The chain uses TRBV5-1 and TRBJ2-7, with 7 bases identical to TRBD1. Trimming removed 1 base from V and 2 bases from J; junction bases left unmatched: 6. The CDR3 is made up of 15 amino acids. Germline V gene data show CDR1 as SGHRS and CDR2 as YFSETQ. The CDR3: CASSLTGTATYEQYF. CDR3 nucleotides: TGCGCCAGCAGCTTGACGGGGACAGCCACCTACGAGCAGTACTTC.

This chain links TRBV9 with TRBJ2-2; 7 bases match TRBD1. Trimming took 2 bases from V and 0 from J; bases not matched to a gene: 7. In germline, CDR1 is SGDLS, CDR2 YYNGEE. This CDR3 contains 17 residues. The CDR3 loop reads CASSVTPDRTNTGELFF. CDR3 bases: TGTGCCAGCAGCGTTACACCGGACAGGACGAACACCGGGGAGCTGTTTTTT.

The J gene is TRBJ2-7, the V gene TRBV11-2, with TRBD2 matching over 7 bases. The junction had 8 bases not matched to a gene; V was cut back by 1 base and J by 5 bases. CDR1 and CDR2 (germline): SGHAT, FQNNGV. The CDR3 runs to 15 residues. In nucleotides, the CDR3 is TGTGCCAGCAGCTTAGCGGCTAGCGGTGGCAACGAGCAGTACTTC. Its protein product is CASSLAASGGNEQYF.

The chain links TRBV7-2 to TRBJ1-2, with a tentative D call TRBD1 (5 bases). The CDR3 has 16 residues. The V end lost 1 base, the J end lost 4 bases, and 16 bases lay between the germline ends. CDR1 and CDR2 (germline): SGHTA, FQGNSA. CDR3 sequence: CASSLGWPGEGYGYTF. CDR3 DNA sequence: TGTGCCAGCAGCTTAGGATGGCCGGGGGAGGGCTATGGCTACACCTTC. The full variable domain, in which reference TRBV7-2 and TRBJ1-2 provide the parts outside the CDR3, is GAGVSQSPSNKVTEKGKDVELRCDPISGHTALYWYRQSLGQGLEFLIYFQGNSAPDKSGLPSDRFSAERTGGSVSTLTIQRTQQEDSAVYLCASSLGWPGEGYGYTFGSGTRLTVV.

There are a few counts of this clone. V usage is TRBV7-2 and J usage is TRBJ1-5; D gene uncertain. Germline loops: CDR1 SGHTA, CDR2 FQGNSA. Trimming stripped 1 base from V and 7 bases from J, with 5 bases between. The CDR3 extends over 12 amino acids. The CDR3 region is CASSLDGQPQHF. CDR3 in DNA: TGTGCCAGCAGCTTAGATGGCCAGCCCCAGCATTTT.

This chain uses TRBV7-3 with TRBJ2-1; TRBD2 is a possible D gene (7 bases). CDR1 is SGHTA and CDR2 is FQGTGA in the germline V gene. V lost 3 bases, J lost 10 bases, and 13 bases lay in between. CDR3 size: 13 residues. The CDR3 nucleotides read TGTGCCAGCAGCTTTGTGGGAGGGGGGGAGCAGTTCTTC. It translates to CASSFVGGGEQFF.

This clone appeared a single time. The chain links TRBV18 to TRBJ2-7, with a possible D match to TRBD1 (6 bases). Trimming shortened V by 2 bases and J by 3 bases, and 8 bases separated the two germline ends. The germline gives CDR1 KGHSH, CDR2 LQKENI. The CDR3 extends over 13 amino acids. The CDR3 sequence: CASSPSGVYEQYF. The CDR3 DNA is TGTGCCAGCTCACCATCAGGGGTCTACGAGCAGTACTTC.

V is TRBV19 and J is TRBJ2-1; the match to TRBD2 covers 9 bases. The CDR3 covers 16 residues. Germline-derived CDR1 and CDR2 are LNHDA and SQIVND (reference sequence). Trimming removed 3 bases from V and 0 bases from J; junction bases left unmatched: 3. Written as DNA, the CDR3 is TGTGCCAGTAGTATTCTTAGCGGGAGCTCCTACAATGAGCAGTTCTTC. Its translation is CASSILSGSSYNEQFF.

The V gene is TRBV10-1, the J gene TRBJ1-1; TRBD1 agrees at 7 bases. Trimming at V came to 7 bases and at J to 1 base, leaving 3 bases not matched to a gene. CDR1 and CDR2 (germline): WNHNN, SYGVQD (reference sequence). The CDR3 extends over 13 amino acids. Written as DNA, the CDR3 is TGCGCCAGCAACGACAGGGCGAACACTGAAGCTTTCTTT. It codes for CASNDRANTEAFF.

The chain has TRBV29-1 and TRBJ2-1; 8 positions agree with TRBD2. Per germline, CDR1 SQVTM and CDR2 ANQGSEA. The ends lost 7 bases at V and 8 bases at J; junction bases unmatched: 10. CDR3 length: 13 residues. The CDR3 region has the DNA TGCAGCGGACTAGCGCCCAATAGGGATGAGCAGTTCTTC. This encodes CSGLAPNRDEQFF.

The chain carries TRBV4-1 and TRBJ2-7, with 7 bases identical to TRBD2. Looked up from germline, CDR1 is MGHRA and CDR2 is YSYEKL. The J segment lost 1 base and the V segment lost 2 bases, leaving 5 bases of the junction unmatched. The CDR3 runs 15 residues. The CDR3 DNA is TGCGCCAGCAGCCAAACGTCCGGGGGGTCCTACGAGCAGTACTTC. Its translation is CASSQTSGGSYEQYF.

This clone has only one observation. The chain couples TRBV9 to TRBJ1-2; 8 bases agree with TRBD1. With V trimmed by 0 bases and J by 7 bases, 8 bases remained unmatched. CDR1 is SGDLS, CDR2 YYNGEE, per germline. The CDR3 extends over 15 amino acids. The CDR3 spells CASSVGAGGLSGYTF. CDR3 DNA sequence: TGTGCCAGCAGCGTAGGGGCAGGGGGCCTTAGTGGCTACACCTTC.

This chain links TRBV6-6 with TRBJ2-2, with 7 bases aligning to TRBD1. Germline assignment: CDR1 MNHNY and CDR2 SVGAGI (reference sequence). The CDR3 runs to 15 residues. Unmatched junction bases numbered 5, after V lost 6 bases and J lost 1 base. CDR3 sequence (DNA): TGTGCCAGCAGAAATGACAGGGTGAACACCGGGGAGCTGTTTTTT. It specifies CASRNDRVNTGELFF.

On this clone itself: The junction and the germline gene differ at one end; a read error may be behind it. The V call is TRBV11-3, the J call TRBJ2-5, with 8 bases aligning to TRBD1. Germline V CDR1 and CDR2: SGHNT, YENEEA. The length of the CDR3 is 17 residues. CDR3 sequence: CASSLVKGQGARETQYF. Written as DNA, the CDR3 is TGCGCCAGCAGCTTAGTCAAGGGGCAGGGGGCACGAGAGACCCAGTACTTC.